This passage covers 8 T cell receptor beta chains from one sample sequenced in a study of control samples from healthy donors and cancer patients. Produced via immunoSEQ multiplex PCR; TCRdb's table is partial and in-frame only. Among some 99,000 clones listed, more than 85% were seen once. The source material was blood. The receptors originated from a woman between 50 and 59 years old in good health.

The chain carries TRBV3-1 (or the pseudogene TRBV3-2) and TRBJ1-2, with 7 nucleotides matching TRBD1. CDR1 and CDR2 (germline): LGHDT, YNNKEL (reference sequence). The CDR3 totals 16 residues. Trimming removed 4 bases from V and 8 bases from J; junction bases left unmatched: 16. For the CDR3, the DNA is TGTGCCAGCAGCCGAGGGACAGTTATGGGAAAGGCGGGCTACACCTTC. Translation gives CASSRGTVMGKAGYTF.

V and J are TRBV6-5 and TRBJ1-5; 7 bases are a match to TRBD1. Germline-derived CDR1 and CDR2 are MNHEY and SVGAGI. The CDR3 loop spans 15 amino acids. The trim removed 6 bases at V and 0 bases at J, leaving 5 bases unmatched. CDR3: CASSPGTDSNQPQHF. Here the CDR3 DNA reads TGTGCCAGCAGCCCCGGGACAGATAGCAATCAGCCCCAGCATTTT.

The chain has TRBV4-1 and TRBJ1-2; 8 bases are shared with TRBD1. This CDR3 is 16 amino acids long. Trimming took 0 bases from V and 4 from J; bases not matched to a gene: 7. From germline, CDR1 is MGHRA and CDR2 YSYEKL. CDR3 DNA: TGCGCCAGCAGCCAAGACCGACAGGGGCGAATCTATGGCTACACCTTC. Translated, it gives CASSQDRQGRIYGYTF.

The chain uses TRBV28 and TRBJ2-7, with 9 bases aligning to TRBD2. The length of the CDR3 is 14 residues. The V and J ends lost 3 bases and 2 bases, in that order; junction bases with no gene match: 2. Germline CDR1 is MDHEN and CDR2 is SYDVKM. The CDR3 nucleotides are TGTGCCAGCAGTTTGGCGGGAGGGCCCTACGAGCAGTACGTC. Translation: CASSLAGGPYEQYV.

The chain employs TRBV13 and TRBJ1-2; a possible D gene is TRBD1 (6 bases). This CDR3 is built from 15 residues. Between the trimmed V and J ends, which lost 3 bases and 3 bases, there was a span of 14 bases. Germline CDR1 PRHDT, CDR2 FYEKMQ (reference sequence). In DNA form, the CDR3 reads TGTGCCAGCAGCTTCTGGGGGGCGCTGGACTATGGCTACACCTTC. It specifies CASSFWGALDYGYTF. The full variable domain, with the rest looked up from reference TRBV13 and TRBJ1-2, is AAGVIQSPRHLIKEKRETATLKCYPIPRHDTVYWYQQGPGQDPQFLISFYEKMQSDKGSIPDRFSAQQFSDYHSELNMSSLELGDSALYFCASSFWGALDYGYTFGSGTRLTVV.

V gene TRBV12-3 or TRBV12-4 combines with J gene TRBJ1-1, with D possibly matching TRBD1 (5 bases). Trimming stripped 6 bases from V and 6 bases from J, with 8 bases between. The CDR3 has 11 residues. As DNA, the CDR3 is TGTGCCAGCAGCGTGGGGCCTGAAGCTTTCTTT. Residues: CASSVGPEAFF.

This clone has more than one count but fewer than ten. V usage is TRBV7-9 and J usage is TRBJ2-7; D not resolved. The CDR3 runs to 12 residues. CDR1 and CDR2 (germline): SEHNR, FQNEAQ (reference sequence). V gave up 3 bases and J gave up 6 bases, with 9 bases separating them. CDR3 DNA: TGTGCCAGCAGCTTTAGTCGAGGCGAGCAGTACGTC. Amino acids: CASSFSRGEQYV.

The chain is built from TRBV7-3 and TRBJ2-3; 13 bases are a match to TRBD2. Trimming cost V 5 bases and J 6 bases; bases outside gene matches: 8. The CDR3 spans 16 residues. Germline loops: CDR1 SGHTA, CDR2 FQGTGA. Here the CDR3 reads CASSATSGGASDTQYF. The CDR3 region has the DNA TGTGCCAGCAGCGCCACTAGCGGGGGGGCCTCGGATACGCAGTATTTT.